This is a list of T cell receptor beta chains from one sample in a study of cytomegalovirus exposure and HLA in healthy donors. Repertoires were generated with immunoSEQ multiplex PCR, while TCRdb's copy carries only in-frame clones and drops some. The data contain about 120,000 clones, around 81% of them singletons. The specimen sequenced was PBMCs. The source of these receptors is a woman aged 40-49 years in good health and CMV-seronegative. CDR3s include the opening cysteine and the closing phenylalanine or tryptophan. Each record gives: V gene, clone size, J gene, D gene, CDR3 protein, CDR3 DNA. D genes are given only for firm matches. A clone size is listed for some rows: how often the clone was seen (once, few, many), or a class if it is expanded.

V gene: TRBV28
clone size: NA
J gene: TRBJ2-2
D gene: TRBD2
CDR3 protein: CASSLTRLAGRELFF
CDR3 DNA: TGTGCCAGCAGTTTGACCCGACTAGCGGGACGCGAGCTGTTTTTT

V gene: TRBV4-2
clone size: once
J gene: TRBJ2-2
D gene: TRBD2
CDR3 protein: CASSRDLVAGRKGDTGELFF
CDR3 DNA: TGTGCCAGCAGCCGCGACCTCGTAGCGGGAAGGAAAGGTGACACCGGGGAGCTGTTTTTT

V gene: TRBV5-1
clone size: few
J gene: TRBJ1-1
D gene: NA
CDR3 protein: CASSFELQGNTEAFF
CDR3 DNA: TGCGCCAGCAGCTTCGAGTTACAGGGGAACACTGAAGCTTTCTTT

V gene: TRBV18
clone size: NA
J gene: TRBJ1-5
D gene: TRBD1
CDR3 protein: CASSPTGDQPQHF
CDR3 DNA: TGTGCCAGCTCACCCACAGGGGACCAGCCCCAGCATTTT

V gene: TRBV5-1
clone size: NA
J gene: TRBJ1-4
D gene: TRBD1
CDR3 protein: CASSLGDSATNEKLFF
CDR3 DNA: TGCGCCAGCAGCTTGGGGGACAGCGCAACTAATGAAAAACTGTTTTTT

V gene: TRBV5-1
clone size: once
J gene: TRBJ2-1
D gene: NA
CDR3 protein: CASSSGLTSYNEQFF
CDR3 DNA: TGCGCCAGCAGCTCAGGACTAACCTCCTACAATGAGCAGTTCTTC

V gene: TRBV7-6
clone size: NA
J gene: TRBJ2-7
D gene: TRBD1
CDR3 protein: CASGGDRANSYEQYF
CDR3 DNA: TGTGCCAGCGGGGGAGACAGGGCGAACTCCTACGAGCAGTACTTC

V gene: TRBV5-4
clone size: NA
J gene: TRBJ1-4
D gene: TRBD1
CDR3 protein: CASSPDRGYRGEKLFF
CDR3 DNA: TGTGCCAGCAGCCCGGACAGGGGCTATCGGGGTGAAAAACTGTTTTTT

V gene: TRBV28
clone size: NA
J gene: TRBJ2-4
D gene: TRBD2
CDR3 protein: CASSRGTSKNIQYF
CDR3 DNA: TGTGCCAGCAGTCGCGGGACTAGCAAAAACATTCAGTACTTC

V gene: TRBV9
clone size: NA
J gene: TRBJ2-1
D gene: TRBD1
CDR3 protein: CASSFTPGTGNNEQFF
CDR3 DNA: TGTGCCAGCAGCTTTACACCTGGGACAGGCAACAATGAGCAGTTCTTC

V gene: TRBV4-2
clone size: NA
J gene: TRBJ2-2
D gene: NA
CDR3 protein: CASSPRSGGELFF
CDR3 DNA: TGTGCCAGCAGCCCGAGGTCGGGGGGGGAGCTGTTTTTT

V gene: TRBV7-2
clone size: once
J gene: TRBJ1-2
D gene: NA
CDR3 protein: CASSLEGGGNYGYTF
CDR3 DNA: TGTGCCAGCAGCTTAGAAGGCGGGGGAAACTATGGCTACACCTTC

V gene: TRBV11-2
clone size: NA
J gene: TRBJ1-4
D gene: NA
CDR3 protein: CASSFGATNEKLFF
CDR3 DNA: TGTGCCAGCAGCTTCGGGGCAACTAATGAAAAACTGTTTTTT

V gene: TRBV10-2
clone size: NA
J gene: TRBJ1-1
D gene: NA
CDR3 protein: CASSESGVKNTEAFF
CDR3 DNA: TGCGCCAGCAGTGAGTCTGGAGTCAAGAACACTGAAGCTTTCTTT

V gene: TRBV25-1
clone size: NA
J gene: TRBJ2-3
D gene: TRBD1
CDR3 protein: CASSDNRGTGTDTQYF
CDR3 DNA: TGTGCCAGCAGTGATAACAGGGGGACGGGCACAGATACGCAGTATTTT

V gene: TRBV2
clone size: NA
J gene: TRBJ1-1
D gene: TRBD1
CDR3 protein: CASMRQGERNTEAFF
CDR3 DNA: TGTGCCAGCATGCGACAGGGGGAGAGGAACACTGAAGCTTTCTTT

V gene: TRBV6-5
clone size: NA
J gene: TRBJ1-1
D gene: NA
CDR3 protein: CASSLRGIGSEAFF
CDR3 DNA: TGTGCCAGCAGTTTAAGGGGAATTGGCTCTGAAGCTTTCTTT

V gene: TRBV20-1
clone size: few
J gene: TRBJ2-7
D gene: NA
CDR3 protein: CTASSSYEQYF
CDR3 DNA: TGCACCGCTAGTAGCTCCTACGAGCAGTACTTC

V gene: TRBV18
clone size: once
J gene: TRBJ2-2
D gene: NA
CDR3 protein: CASSPAPAGPNTGELFF
CDR3 DNA: TGTGCCAGCTCACCGGCTCCGGCGGGCCCGAACACCGGGGAGCTGTTTTTT

V gene: TRBV30
clone size: NA
J gene: TRBJ1-4
D gene: NA
CDR3 protein: CAWNPGHRNEKLFF
CDR3 DNA: TGTGCCTGGAACCCGGGACACAGAAATGAAAAACTGTTTTTT

V gene: TRBV7-8
clone size: NA
J gene: TRBJ2-2
D gene: TRBD2
CDR3 protein: CASSLGTSGTGELFF
CDR3 DNA: TGTGCCAGCAGCTTGGGGACTAGCGGGACTGGGGAGCTGTTTTTT

V gene: TRBV6-1
clone size: NA
J gene: TRBJ2-1
D gene: NA
CDR3 protein: CASSEVGKERSEQFF
CDR3 DNA: TGTGCCAGCAGTGAAGTCGGCAAGGAGAGGAGTGAGCAGTTCTTC

V gene: TRBV25-1
clone size: NA
J gene: TRBJ1-6
D gene: TRBD1
CDR3 protein: CASSRDSSSPLHF
CDR3 DNA: TGTGCCAGCAGCCGGGACAGCTCTTCACCCCTCCACTTT

V gene: TRBV28
clone size: NA
J gene: TRBJ1-2
D gene: NA
CDR3 protein: CASSLQGYGYTF
CDR3 DNA: TGTGCCAGCAGTCTACAGGGATATGGCTACACCTTC

V gene: TRBV18
clone size: NA
J gene: TRBJ2-7
D gene: NA
CDR3 protein: CASSPQSGRSGEQYF
CDR3 DNA: TGTGCCAGCTCACCACAAAGTGGGAGGTCGGGCGAGCAGTACTTC

V gene: TRBV7-9
clone size: NA
J gene: TRBJ1-2
D gene: NA
CDR3 protein: CASSQSAPF
CDR3 DNA: TGTGCCAGCAGCCAAAGCGCGCCCTTC

V gene: TRBV30
clone size: NA
J gene: TRBJ1-1
D gene: NA
CDR3 protein: CAGEDLNTEAFF
CDR3 DNA: TGTGCCGGTGAGGATCTTAACACTGAAGCTTTCTTT

V gene: TRBV2
clone size: NA
J gene: TRBJ2-5
D gene: NA
CDR3 protein: CASSPEETQYF
CDR3 DNA: TGTGCCAGCTCCCCCGAGGAGACCCAGTACTTC

V gene: TRBV18
clone size: NA
J gene: TRBJ1-3
D gene: TRBD1
CDR3 protein: CASSPDRENTIYF
CDR3 DNA: TGTGCCAGCTCACCGGACAGGGAAAACACCATATATTTT

V gene: TRBV7-8
clone size: NA
J gene: TRBJ1-2
D gene: TRBD1
CDR3 protein: CASSFLGRGPIGYTF
CDR3 DNA: TGTGCCAGCAGCTTTTTAGGCAGGGGGCCCATTGGCTACACCTTC

V gene: TRBV1
clone size: NA
J gene: TRBJ2-7
D gene: NA
CDR3 protein: CTSSPLALVSYEQYF
CDR3 DNA: TGCACCAGCAGCCCCCTAGCTCTAGTGTCCTACGAGCAGTACTTC

V gene: TRBV28
clone size: NA
J gene: TRBJ1-4
D gene: NA
CDR3 protein: CASSRPGPSGEKLFF
CDR3 DNA: TGTGCCAGCAGCCGACCAGGGCCGTCCGGTGAAAAACTGTTTTTT

V gene: TRBV7-8
clone size: NA
J gene: TRBJ2-7
D gene: TRBD2
CDR3 protein: CASIPLAGGITHEQYF
CDR3 DNA: TGTGCCAGCATCCCCCTAGCGGGAGGGATTACACACGAGCAGTACTTC

V gene: TRBV18
clone size: NA
J gene: TRBJ2-2
D gene: NA
CDR3 protein: CASSPPLGGIGIGGELFF
CDR3 DNA: TGTGCCAGCTCACCACCATTAGGAGGCATAGGGATCGGCGGGGAGCTGTTTTTT

V gene: TRBV6-1
clone size: many
J gene: TRBJ1-6
D gene: NA
CDR3 protein: CASSESPGANSPLHF
CDR3 DNA: TGTGCCAGCAGTGAAAGCCCAGGGGCGAATTCACCCCTCCACTTT

V gene: TRBV11-2
clone size: NA
J gene: TRBJ1-1
D gene: TRBD1
CDR3 protein: CASSLDRGQGRTEAFF
CDR3 DNA: TGTGCCAGCAGCTTAGACCGCGGACAGGGAAGGACTGAAGCTTTCTTT

V gene: TRBV7-3
clone size: NA
J gene: TRBJ2-1
D gene: TRBD1
CDR3 protein: CASSRDRVGNEQFF
CDR3 DNA: TGTGCCAGCAGCCGGGACAGGGTGGGGAATGAGCAGTTCTTC

V gene: TRBV7-9
clone size: once
J gene: TRBJ1-2
D gene: TRBD1
CDR3 protein: CASRSGQDNYGYTF
CDR3 DNA: TGTGCCAGCAGGTCGGGACAGGATAACTATGGCTACACCTTC

V gene: TRBV18
clone size: NA
J gene: TRBJ2-6
D gene: NA
CDR3 protein: CASSPLQEGNVLTF
CDR3 DNA: TGTGCCAGCTCACCACTACAGGAGGGCAACGTCCTGACTTTC

V gene: TRBV5-4
clone size: NA
J gene: TRBJ2-5
D gene: NA
CDR3 protein: CASSFEVSSPETQYF
CDR3 DNA: TGTGCCAGCAGCTTTGAAGTTTCTAGCCCGGAGACCCAGTACTTC

V gene: TRBV27
clone size: NA
J gene: TRBJ2-7
D gene: NA
CDR3 protein: CASSQIREKRVWGQYF
CDR3 DNA: TGTGCCAGCAGTCAGATCCGGGAGAAGAGAGTATGGGGGCAGTACTTC

V gene: TRBV7-8
clone size: NA
J gene: TRBJ2-7
D gene: NA
CDR3 protein: CASSITSEQYF
CDR3 DNA: TGTGCCAGCAGCATAACGAGCGAGCAGTACTTC

V gene: TRBV28
clone size: NA
J gene: TRBJ2-7
D gene: NA
CDR3 protein: CASYTGINYEQYF
CDR3 DNA: TGTGCCAGCTACACAGGGATAAACTACGAGCAGTACTTC

V gene: TRBV4-1
clone size: NA
J gene: TRBJ2-7
D gene: TRBD2
CDR3 protein: CASSQAAQRGTYEQYF
CDR3 DNA: TGCGCCAGCAGCCAAGCCGCCCAGCGGGGTACCTACGAGCAGTACTTC

V gene: TRBV9
clone size: NA
J gene: TRBJ2-7
D gene: NA
CDR3 protein: CASSAAGTGSYEQYF
CDR3 DNA: TGTGCCAGCAGCGCAGCCGGGACTGGCTCCTACGAGCAGTACTTC

V gene: TRBV2
clone size: NA
J gene: TRBJ2-5
D gene: NA
CDR3 protein: CASTEKGEMGQETQYF
CDR3 DNA: TGTGCCAGCACCGAGAAGGGGGAGATGGGGCAAGAGACCCAGTACTTC

V gene: TRBV25-1
clone size: NA
J gene: TRBJ2-2
D gene: TRBD2
CDR3 protein: CATRPSGGTGELFF
CDR3 DNA: TGTGCCACCCGCCCTAGCGGGGGTACCGGGGAGCTGTTTTTT

V gene: TRBV30
clone size: NA
J gene: TRBJ2-1
D gene: TRBD1
CDR3 protein: CAWSSGTGTYNEQFF
CDR3 DNA: TGTGCCTGGAGTAGCGGGACAGGGACTTACAATGAGCAGTTCTTC

V gene: TRBV4-1
clone size: NA
J gene: TRBJ2-5
D gene: TRBD2
CDR3 protein: CASSRPSRGGGETQYF
CDR3 DNA: TGCGCCAGCAGCCGCCCTAGCCGCGGGGGAGGCGAGACCCAGTACTTC

V gene: TRBV6-5
clone size: NA
J gene: TRBJ1-1
D gene: NA
CDR3 protein: CASSRRRGTEAFF
CDR3 DNA: TGTGCCAGCAGCCGAAGGAGGGGCACTGAAGCTTTCTTT

V gene: TRBV20-1
clone size: NA
J gene: TRBJ2-3
D gene: NA
CDR3 protein: CSAREEREGF
CDR3 DNA: TGCAGTGCTAGAGAGGAGAGAGAGGGATTT

V gene: TRBV7-6
clone size: NA
J gene: TRBJ2-6
D gene: TRBD2
CDR3 protein: CASSTGGAPSGANVLTF
CDR3 DNA: TGTGCCAGCAGCACCGGGGGGGCACCCTCTGGGGCCAACGTCCTGACTTTC

V gene: TRBV6-6
clone size: NA
J gene: TRBJ1-5
D gene: TRBD1
CDR3 protein: CASSYPQTGNQPQHF
CDR3 DNA: TGTGCCAGCAGTTACCCTCAGACAGGGAATCAGCCCCAGCATTTT

V gene: TRBV28
clone size: NA
J gene: TRBJ1-2
D gene: TRBD1
CDR3 protein: CASSPTGINYGYTF
CDR3 DNA: TGTGCCAGCAGTCCGACAGGGATCAACTATGGCTACACCTTC